This entry lists 14 T cell receptor beta chains sequenced from one sample in a study of shared clonotypes between healthy human individuals. Assay used: immunoSEQ multiplex PCR; TCRdb lists only in-frame clones, some missing. The data show 2,500,000 or so clones, over 85% seen once. Sequenced: naive CD4+ T cells from PBMCs. The subset denotes: CD45RA+ positively selected. The receptors derive from a man aged 18 to 29 in good health. Some clones in this sample may be carry-over from other donors' samples.

The chain has TRBV10-3 and TRBJ1-4; D might be TRBD1 (6 bases). CDR3 length: 19 residues. Looked up from germline, CDR1 is ENHRY and CDR2 is SYGVKD. V was clipped by 5 bases and J by 3 bases, with 25 bases between them. The CDR3 spells CAISRSGAANRPANEKLFF. The CDR3 DNA is TGTGCCATCAGTAGGTCGGGGGCCGCGAACCGCCCGGCTAATGAAAAACTGTTTTTT.

In its sample, this clone was seen once. The chain joins TRBV7-3 to TRBJ2-3; 10 bases are a match to TRBD2. The CDR3 sequence is 19 residues long. Trimming removed 5 bases from V and 1 base from J; junction bases left unmatched: 15. Germline CDR1 is SGHTA and CDR2 is FQGTGA. The CDR3 protein is CASSPVGSGREVGTDTQYF. The CDR3 nucleotides are TGTGCCAGCAGCCCCGTCGGAAGCGGGAGGGAGGTGGGCACAGATACGCAGTATTTT.

The genes are TRBV19 and TRBJ2-7; 10 bases agree with TRBD2. This CDR3 contains 16 residues. Germline CDR1 is LNHDA and CDR2 is SQIVND (reference sequence). Unmatched junction bases numbered 8, after V lost 5 bases and J lost 1 base. The CDR3 loop is CASSPGLAGASYEQYF. Written as DNA, the CDR3 is TGTGCCAGTAGTCCGGGGCTAGCGGGAGCTTCCTACGAGCAGTACTTC.

The rearrangement uses TRBV29-1 and TRBJ2-5; perhaps TRBD1 as D (5 bases). Germline CDR1 SQVTM, CDR2 ANQGSEA. CDR3 size: 12 residues. The V end was cut by 6 bases, the J end by 5 bases, with 13 bases between. The CDR3 nucleotides are TGCAGCGTCGAAAGTGGGGCGGAGACCCAGTACTTC. This codes for CSVESGAETQYF. The variable domain in full, completed from reference TRBV29-1 and TRBJ2-5, reads SAVISQKPSRDICQRGTSLTIQCQVDSQVTMMFWYRQQPGQSLTLIATANQGSEATYESGFVIDKFPISRPNLTFSTLTVSNMSPEDSSIYLCSVESGAETQYFGPGTRLLVL.

The rearrangement joins TRBV5-1 to TRBJ1-4, with D maybe TRBD1 (5 bases). The CDR3 is 15 residues long. Germline V gene lookup returns CDR1 SGHRS and CDR2 YFSETQ. V was pared by 0 bases and J by 6 bases, with 12 bases between. This CDR3 is CASSLVTDNYEKLFF. The CDR3 DNA sequence: TGCGCCAGCAGCTTGGTGACAGACAACTATGAAAAACTGTTTTTT.

The chain carries TRBV7-9 and TRBJ1-1; 9 nucleotides agree with TRBD1. The CDR3 totals 14 residues. Germline V CDR1 and CDR2: SEHNR, FQNEAQ (reference sequence). The junction had 3 bases not matched to a gene; V was cut back by 5 bases and J by 2 bases. The CDR3 nucleotides are TGTGCCAGCAGCATGACAGGGGGAAACACTGAAGCTTTCTTT. Its translation: CASSMTGGNTEAFF.

This rearrangement joins TRBV4-2 to TRBJ1-1; 9 bases fit TRBD1. The V segment lost 0 bases and the J segment 4 bases; nucleotides outside the gene matches: 6. Germline assignment: CDR1 LGHNA and CDR2 YNFKEQ. This CDR3 has 16 amino acids. The CDR3 loop reads CASSQEERQGVTEAFF. The CDR3 region has the DNA TGTGCCAGCAGCCAAGAGGAGCGACAGGGGGTCACTGAAGCTTTCTTT.

Worth noting for this clone: Other DNA sequences in this sample translate to the same CDR3. This chain joins TRBV6-1 and TRBJ1-2; D unclear. Germline V gene data show CDR1 as MNHNS and CDR2 as SASEGT. V was trimmed by 5 bases and J by 5 bases, leaving 3 bases between them. This CDR3 spans 10 amino acids. This chain's CDR3 is CASSTYGYTF. The CDR3 DNA follows: TGTGCCAGCAGTACGTATGGCTACACCTTC.

The CDR3 DNA reads TGTGCCAGCAGCAAATGGGGCGGGGCGGCGCGAGCCAACAATGAGCAGTTCTTC. It is translated as CASSKWGGAARANNEQFF. The chain uses TRBV5-4 and TRBJ2-1; perhaps TRBD2 as D (6 bases). CDR3 length: 18 residues. V gave up 4 bases and J gave up 5 bases, with 25 bases separating them. The germline V gene has CDR1 SGHNT and CDR2 YYREEE (reference sequence). Variable domain in full (rest from reference TRBV5-4 and TRBJ2-1): ETGVTQSPTHLIKTRGQQVTLRCSSQSGHNTVSWYQQALGQGPQFIFQYYREEENGRGNFPPRFSGLQFPNYSSELNVNALELDDSALYLCASSKWGGAARANNEQFFGPGTRLTVL.

The J gene is TRBJ1-1, the V gene TRBV11-2; TRBD1 matches at 10 bases. V lost 4 bases to trimming and J lost 6 bases; unmatched junction nucleotides: 20. The CDR3 is made up of 19 amino acids. Germline loops: CDR1 SGHAT, CDR2 FQNNGV. In nucleotides, the CDR3 is TGTGCCAGCAGCTCTTTGGCGGAGACAGGGGGCGGAGGTGGCCCTGAAGCTTTCTTT. Protein sequence: CASSSLAETGGGGGPEAFF. Together with reference TRBV11-2 and TRBJ1-1, the CDR3 gives the full variable domain: EAGVAQSPRYKIIEKRQSVAFWCNPISGHATLYWYQQILGQGPKLLIQFQNNGVVDDSQLPKDRFSAERLKGVDSTLKIQPAKLEDSAVYLCASSSLAETGGGGGPEAFFGQGTRLTVV.

The CDR3 spells CASSSQGLDTQYF. The DNA of the CDR3 is TGTGCCAGCAGCTCCCAGGGTCTTGATACGCAGTATTTT. This chain links TRBV7-9 with TRBJ2-3, with D possibly being TRBD1 (5 bases). Trimming took 4 bases from V and 6 from J, leaving 11 bases between them. The germline gives CDR1 SEHNR, CDR2 FQNEAQ (reference sequence). The CDR3 is 13 residues long.

About this clone itself: The sample holds other DNA sequences that translate to the same CDR3. The chain uses TRBV30 and TRBJ2-3; 10 bases are a match to TRBD1. The J segment lost 4 bases and the V segment lost 2 bases, leaving 3 bases of the junction unmatched. Per the germline V gene, CDR1 is GTSNPN and CDR2 is SVGIG (reference sequence). The CDR3 has 14 amino acids. This CDR3 reads CAWSRDRGADTQYF. CDR3 in DNA: TGTGCCTGGAGTCGGGACAGGGGCGCAGATACGCAGTATTTT.

This clone has only one observation. In DNA form, the CDR3 reads TGTGCCAGCATTAGGACGCCGGGCGGCGGTGGCTACACCTTC. Its protein product is CASIRTPGGGGYTF. The chain is built from TRBV28 and TRBJ1-2; D is undetermined. Germline CDR1 is MDHEN and CDR2 is SYDVKM. The V and J ends lost 7 bases and 7 bases respectively, with 19 bases between them. The CDR3 loop spans 14 amino acids.

This chain links TRBV5-6 with TRBJ2-1, with TRBD2 matching over 9 bases. The CDR3 has 14 amino acids. V lost 4 bases, J lost 6 bases, and 5 bases stayed unmatched. Germline V gives CDR1 SGHDT, CDR2 YYEEEE. CDR3 nucleotides: TGTGCCAGCAGCCGCGGGAGGGGGCTCAATGAGCAGTTCTTC. Its translation: CASSRGRGLNEQFF.